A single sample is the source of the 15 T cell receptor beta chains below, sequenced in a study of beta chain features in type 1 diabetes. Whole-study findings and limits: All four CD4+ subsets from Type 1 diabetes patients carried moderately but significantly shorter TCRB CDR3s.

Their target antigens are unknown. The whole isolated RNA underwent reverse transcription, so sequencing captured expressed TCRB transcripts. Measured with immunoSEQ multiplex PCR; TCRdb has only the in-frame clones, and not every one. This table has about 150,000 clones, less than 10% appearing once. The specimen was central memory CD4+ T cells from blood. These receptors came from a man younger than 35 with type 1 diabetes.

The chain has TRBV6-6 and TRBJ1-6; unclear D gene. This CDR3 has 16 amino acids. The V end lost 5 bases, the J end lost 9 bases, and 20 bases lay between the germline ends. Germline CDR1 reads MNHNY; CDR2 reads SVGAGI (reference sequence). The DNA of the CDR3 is TGTGCCAGCAGTCCAAGGACGGCTAGCGTTAGTTCACCCCTCCACTTT. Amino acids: CASSPRTASVSSPLHF.

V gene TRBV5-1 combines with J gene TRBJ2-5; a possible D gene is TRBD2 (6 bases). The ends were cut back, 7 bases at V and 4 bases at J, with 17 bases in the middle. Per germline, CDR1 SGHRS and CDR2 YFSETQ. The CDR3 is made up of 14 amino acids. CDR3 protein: CASSPTGVSETQYF. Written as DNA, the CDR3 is TGCGCCAGCTCCCCCACGGGGGTTTCAGAGACCCAGTACTTC. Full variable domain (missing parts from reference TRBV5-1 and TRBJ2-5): KAGVTQTPRYLIKTRGQQVTLSCSPISGHRSVSWYQQTPGQGLQFLFEYFSETQRNKGNFPGRFSGRQFSNSRSEMNVSTLELGDSALYLCASSPTGVSETQYFGPGTRLLVL.

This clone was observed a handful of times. CDR3 in amino acids: CASSLRPTSEGEQFF. The CDR3 nucleotides read TGTGCCAGCAGCCTGAGACCTACCTCGGAGGGTGAGCAGTTCTTC. The gene calls are TRBV11-3 and TRBJ2-1; perhaps TRBD2 as D (6 bases). Germline assignment: CDR1 SGHNT and CDR2 YENEEA. This CDR3 comprises 15 residues. V was trimmed by 5 bases and J by 9 bases, leaving 20 bases between them.

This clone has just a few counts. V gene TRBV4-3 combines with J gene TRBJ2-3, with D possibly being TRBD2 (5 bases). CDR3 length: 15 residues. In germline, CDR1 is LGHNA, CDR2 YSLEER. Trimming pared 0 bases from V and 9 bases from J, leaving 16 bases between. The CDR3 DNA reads TGCGCCAGCAGCCAAGAGTTCCTTAGCGTGCACACGCAGTATTTT. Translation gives CASSQEFLSVHTQYF.

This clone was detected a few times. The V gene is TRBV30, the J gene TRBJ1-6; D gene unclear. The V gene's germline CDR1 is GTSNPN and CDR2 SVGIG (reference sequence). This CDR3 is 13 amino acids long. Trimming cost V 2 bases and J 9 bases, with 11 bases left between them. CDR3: CAWSLQVGSPLHF. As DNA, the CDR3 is TGTGCCTGGAGTCTTCAGGTTGGTTCACCCCTCCACTTT.

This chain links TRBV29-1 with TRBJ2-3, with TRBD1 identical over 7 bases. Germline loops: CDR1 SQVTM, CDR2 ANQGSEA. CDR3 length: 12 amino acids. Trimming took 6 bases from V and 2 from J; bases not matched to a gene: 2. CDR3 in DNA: TGCAGCGTCGGACAGGTCACAGATACGCAGTATTTT. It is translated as CSVGQVTDTQYF.

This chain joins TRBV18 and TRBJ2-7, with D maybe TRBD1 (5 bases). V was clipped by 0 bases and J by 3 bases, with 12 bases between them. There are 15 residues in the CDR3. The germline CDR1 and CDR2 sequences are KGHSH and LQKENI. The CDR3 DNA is TGTGCCAGCTCACCACCGTTTCCAGGGATCTACGAGCAGTACTTC. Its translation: CASSPPFPGIYEQYF.

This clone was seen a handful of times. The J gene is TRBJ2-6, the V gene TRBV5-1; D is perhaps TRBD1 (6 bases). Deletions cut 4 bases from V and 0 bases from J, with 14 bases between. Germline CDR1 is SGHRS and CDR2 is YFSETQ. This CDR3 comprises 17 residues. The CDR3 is CASSKNTGNSGANVLTF. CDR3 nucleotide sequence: TGCGCCAGCAGCAAGAATACAGGGAACTCTGGGGCCAACGTCCTGACTTTC.

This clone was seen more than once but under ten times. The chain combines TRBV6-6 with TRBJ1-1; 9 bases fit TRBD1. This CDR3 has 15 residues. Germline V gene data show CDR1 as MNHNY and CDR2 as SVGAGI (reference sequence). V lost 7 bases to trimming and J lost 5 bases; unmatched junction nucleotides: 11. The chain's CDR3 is CASTSPGQGRTEAFF. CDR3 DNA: TGTGCCAGCACTAGCCCCGGACAGGGGCGGACTGAAGCTTTCTTT.

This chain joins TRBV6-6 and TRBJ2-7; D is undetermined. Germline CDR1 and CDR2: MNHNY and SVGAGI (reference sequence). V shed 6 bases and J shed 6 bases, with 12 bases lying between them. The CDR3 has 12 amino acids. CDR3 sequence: CASRSQRGEQYF. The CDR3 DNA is TGTGCCAGCAGGTCACAACGCGGCGAGCAGTACTTC.

The CDR3 coding sequence is TGTGCCTGGAGAGGCGACAGGGGGCAGGACTATGGCTACACCTTC. Translation: CAWRGDRGQDYGYTF. J is TRBJ1-2 and V is TRBV30, with 10 positions matching TRBD1. The V gene end was trimmed by 3 bases and the J gene end by 3 bases; junction bases not matched to a gene: 7. The CDR3 is 15 residues long. Germline CDR1 GTSNPN, CDR2 SVGIG (reference sequence).

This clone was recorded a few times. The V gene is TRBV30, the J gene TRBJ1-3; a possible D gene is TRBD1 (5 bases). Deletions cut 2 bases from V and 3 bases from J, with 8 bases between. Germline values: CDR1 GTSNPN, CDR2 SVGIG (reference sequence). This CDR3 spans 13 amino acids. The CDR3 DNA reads TGTGCCTGGAGTCTCGACAGTGGAAACACCATATATTTT. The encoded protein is CAWSLDSGNTIYF.

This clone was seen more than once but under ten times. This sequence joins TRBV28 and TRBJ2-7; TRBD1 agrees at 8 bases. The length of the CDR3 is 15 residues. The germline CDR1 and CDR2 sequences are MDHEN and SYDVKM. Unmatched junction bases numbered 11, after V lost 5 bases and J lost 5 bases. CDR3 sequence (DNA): TGTGCCAGCAGTACGCCTCAGACAGGGGCACACGAGCAGTACTTC. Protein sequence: CASSTPQTGAHEQYF.

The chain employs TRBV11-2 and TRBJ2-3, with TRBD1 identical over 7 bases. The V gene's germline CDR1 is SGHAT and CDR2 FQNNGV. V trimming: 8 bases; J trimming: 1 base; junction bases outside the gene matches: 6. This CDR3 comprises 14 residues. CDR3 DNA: TGTGCCAGCGGCACAGGGGCCGGCACAGATACGCAGTATTTT. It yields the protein CASGTGAGTDTQYF.

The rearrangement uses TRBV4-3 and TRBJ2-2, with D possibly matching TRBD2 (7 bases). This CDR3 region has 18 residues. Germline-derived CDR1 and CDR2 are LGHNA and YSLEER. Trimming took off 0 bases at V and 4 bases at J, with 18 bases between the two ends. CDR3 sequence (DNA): TGCGCCAGCAGCCAAGATCTAGGGGCGGGGGCTGCCACCGGGGAGCTGTTTTTT. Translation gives CASSQDLGAGAATGELFF.